In this sample, the clone carrying this T cell receptor beta chain turned up once. The length of the CDR3 is 12 residues. Germline V gives CDR1 LNHDA, CDR2 SQIVND (reference sequence). V was clipped by 4 bases and J by 2 bases, with 6 bases between them. Assay execution took place at the deep level. Several immunoSEQ 96-well plates shared each subset's DNA, each plate a replicate. Assay used: immunoSEQ multiplex PCR; TCRdb lists only in-frame clones, some missing. The sample records 180,000 or so clones, 85% to 95% being singletons. This record comes from a study of shared clonotypes between healthy human individuals. Both subsets, CD45RA+ naive and CD45RA-negative memory, were split from the CD4+ cells.

The gene calls are TRBV19 and TRBJ2-7; D is unresolved. The receptor comes from a woman younger than 45 in good health. The sequenced material came from naive CD4+ T cells sorted from blood. Subset meaning: CD45RA+ positively selected. The CDR3 region has the DNA TGTGCCAGTAGTACGACTCCCTACGAGCAGTACTTC. It encodes CASSTTPYEQYF.